This is a list of T cell receptor beta chains from one sample in a study of T-cell reconstitution after alpha-beta-depleted transplantation in children. One entry per CDR3 protein, called by TCRdb with MiXCR from the PCR reads. The data contain roughly 180,000 distinct CDR3 sequences, 14% to 15% of them singletons. The material was PBMCs from the stem cell graft donor, obtained from the stem cell graft. The receptors shown here come from a human donor who donated a stem cell graft to a child with acute lymphoblastic leukemia. The CDR3 runs from the conserved cysteine through the conserved F or W. Fields, in order: CDR3 DNA, CDR3 protein, clone size, V gene, D gene, J gene. A D gene is named only where the DNA matches it firmly. A clone size is listed for some rows: how often the clone was seen (once, few, many), or a class if it is expanded.

TGCGCCAGCCATGATCATGGGGCAGCCTTTTACGAGCAGTACTTC | CASHDHGAAFYEQYF | - | TRBV10-2 | - | TRBJ2-7
TGCAGTGTTTTCCTACGGGCCATAAATCCCAATGAGCAGTTCTTC | CSVFLRAINPNEQFF | many | TRBV20-1 | - | TRBJ2-1
TGCAGTGCCAGACCCCCCACGAGCGGGAGGGCCGCGGATACGCAGTATTTT | CSARPPTSGRAADTQYF | many | TRBV20-1 | TRBD2 | TRBJ2-3
TGCAGCGCTTCGCAGGGTTATGAGGATCAGCCCCAGCATTTT | CSASQGYEDQPQHF | many | TRBV29-1 | - | TRBJ1-5
TGTGCCAGCAGCTTAGAGGGGAGAGCGCAGTATTTT | CASSLEGRAQYF | many | TRBV7-9 | - | TRBJ2-3
TGTGCCAGTAGCGAGACACCCGGGACAGAGCCCACTGAAGCTTTCTTT | CASSETPGTEPTEAFF | - | TRBV19 | TRBD1 | TRBJ1-1
TGTGCCAGCAGCCGACTAGCGGGAACCGCCGGGGAGCTGTTTTTT | CASSRLAGTAGELFF | - | TRBV7-8 | TRBD2 | TRBJ2-2
TGTGCCAGCAGCCAAGGAGGCGCCCAAGAGACCCAGTACTTC | CASSQGGAQETQYF | few | TRBV4-2 | - | TRBJ2-5
TGCAGTGCTAGAACTACCCGGGACAGCCAGCAGTACTTC | CSARTTRDSQQYF | many | TRBV20-1 | TRBD1 | TRBJ2-7
TGTGCCAGCAGTGAAGGGAGCGACAGTGCTAACTATGGCTACACCTTC | CASSEGSDSANYGYTF | - | TRBV25-1 | - | TRBJ1-2
TGTGCCAGCAGTTTTTCTGGAAACACCATATATTTT | CASSFSGNTIYF | many | TRBV12-3/TRBV12-4 | - | TRBJ1-3